These 17 T cell receptor beta chains came from one sample sequenced in a study of T cell repertoires in cytomegalovirus infection. Via MiXCR, TCRdb re-called the reads, giving one row per CDR3 protein. The sample yields roughly 500,000 distinct CDR3 sequences, about 15% seen once. The sequencing sample was made of CD8+ T cells from PBMCs. The receptors shown here come from a human donor in good health (CMV status not recorded). Some clones in this sample may be carry-over from other donors' samples.

The chain recombines TRBV12-3 or TRBV12-4 with TRBJ2-4, with TRBD1 matching 8 bases. With V trimmed by 5 bases and J by 8 bases, 14 bases remained unmatched. The CDR3 is made up of 16 amino acids. The DNA for the CDR3 is TGTGCCAGCAGTATCGGCAGGGGGCGCAACCAGTACATTCAGTACTTC. It encodes CASSIGRGRNQYIQYF.

The genes are TRBV14 and TRBJ2-3; 13 nucleotides match TRBD2. Trimming cost V 4 bases and J 1 base; bases outside gene matches: 2. The CDR3 is 16 residues long. CDR1 is SGHDN, CDR2 FVKESK, per germline. CDR3 DNA sequence: TGTGCCAGCAGCCCCGGGACTAGCGGGGGCACAGATACGCAGTATTTT. Its protein product is CASSPGTSGGTDTQYF.

This clonotype appeared many times. V and J are TRBV7-9 and TRBJ1-2; D gene ambiguous. The germline gives CDR1 SEHNR, CDR2 FQNEAQ (reference sequence). The CDR3 contains 12 residues. V was trimmed by 4 bases and J by 4 bases, leaving 7 bases between them. The CDR3 loop is CASSSGIYGYTF. The DNA of the CDR3 is TGTGCCAGCAGCTCAGGAATCTATGGCTACACCTTC.

The V call is TRBV2, the J call TRBJ2-2; D remains unclear. Germline V lookup: CDR1 SNHLY, CDR2 FYNNEI. The V gene lost 4 bases and the J gene lost 9 bases, with 3 bases spanning the gap. This CDR3 is 10 amino acids long. The CDR3 nucleotides are TGTGCCAGCAGTGTAAGGGAGCTGTTTTTT. Translating it yields CASSVRELFF.

Many counts were recorded for this clonotype. The genes are TRBV7-6 and TRBJ1-1; D is perhaps TRBD1 (6 bases). Germline CDR1 reads SGHVS; CDR2 reads FNYEAQ. Trimming removed 5 bases from V and 2 bases from J, with 15 bases in between. The CDR3 has 15 amino acids. CDR3 sequence (DNA): TGTGCCAGCAGCCATCCAACAGGGCTAAACACTGAAGCTTTCTTT. It encodes CASSHPTGLNTEAFF.

This clonotype was seen repeatedly, ten times or more. The chain has TRBV5-6 and TRBJ2-7; D gene unclear. V was trimmed by 0 bases and J by 2 bases, leaving 9 bases between them. Germline-derived CDR1 and CDR2 are SGHDT and YYEEEE. This CDR3 comprises 14 residues. The CDR3 bases are TGTGCCAGCAGCTTGGATCTAACCCCCTACGAGCAGTACTTC. Translating it yields CASSLDLTPYEQYF.

Worth noting for this clonotype: Since no conserved phenylalanine or tryptophan closes the CDR3, a read error is the likely cause. The rearrangement joins TRBV12-3 or TRBV12-4 to TRBJ1-4; D remains ambiguous. The CDR3 is made up of 13 amino acids. Trimming took 3 bases from V and 7 from J, leaving 9 bases between them. CDR3 bases: TGTGCCAGCAGTTTCCGACAATTTGAAAAACTGTTTTTA. Encoded protein: CASSFRQFEKLFL.

This clonotype was counted many times. V is TRBV7-9 and J is TRBJ1-1, with D unclear. The V gene lost 2 bases and the J gene lost 4 bases, with 23 bases spanning the gap. The CDR3 is made up of 18 amino acids. Germline CDR1 reads SEHNR; CDR2 reads FQNEAQ (reference sequence). DNA of the CDR3: TGTGCCAGCAGCTTATTTGGTTCGACCCAGCCTGGAGTCACTGAAGCTTTCTTT. This gives the protein CASSLFGSTQPGVTEAFF.

V and J are TRBV4-2 and TRBJ2-7; 12 positions agree with TRBD2. This CDR3 is 16 amino acids long. With 0 bases clipped from V and 2 bases from J, the junction kept 2 bases outside the gene matches. Germline assignment: CDR1 LGHNA and CDR2 YNFKEQ. Written as DNA, the CDR3 is TGTGCCAGCAGCCAAGAACTAGCGGGAGGTCCCTACGAGCAGTACTTC. Translation: CASSQELAGGPYEQYF.

This clonotype was detected only a few times. The chain uses TRBV6-5 and TRBJ1-1, with 7 bases matching TRBD1. V was clipped by 7 bases and J by 0 bases; unmatched bases: 5. The CDR3 is 14 residues long. Germline V lookup: CDR1 MNHEY, CDR2 SVGAGI. The CDR3 sequence is CASTPTGMNTEAFF. CDR3 nucleotides: TGTGCCAGCACCCCGACAGGGATGAACACTGAAGCTTTCTTT.

This clonotype was found a few times. The rearrangement links TRBV27 to TRBJ2-3; 7 positions agree with TRBD2. The CDR3 is made up of 14 amino acids. Unmatched junction bases numbered 5, after V lost 3 bases and J lost 5 bases. Germline V gene lookup returns CDR1 MNHEY and CDR2 SMNVEV (reference sequence). CDR3 sequence: CASSLPSGRDTQYF. CDR3 nucleotides: TGTGCCAGCAGTTTGCCTAGCGGTAGAGATACGCAGTATTTT.

This clonotype was seen many times. V usage is TRBV28 and J usage is TRBJ2-5, with D perhaps being TRBD1 or TRBD2 (5 bases each). This CDR3 spans 14 amino acids. Per the germline V gene, CDR1 is MDHEN and CDR2 is SYDVKM. V lost 7 bases, J lost 6 bases, and 18 bases lay in between. This chain's CDR3 is CASTSGTGPKTQYF. The DNA of the CDR3 is TGTGCCAGCACAAGTGGGACGGGCCCCAAGACCCAGTACTTC.

This clonotype has a count of ten or more. The chain recombines TRBV27 with TRBJ2-2; D is possibly TRBD1 (6 bases). Between the trimmed V and J ends, which lost 7 bases and 2 bases, there was a span of 20 bases. From germline, CDR1 is MNHEY and CDR2 SMNVEV (reference sequence). This CDR3 comprises 17 residues. The CDR3 nucleotides read TGTGCCAGCACCTCCTCTGAAGGGGGAGAAAACACCGGGGAGCTGTTTTTT. This translates into CASTSSEGGENTGELFF.

The chain joins TRBV20-1 to TRBJ1-5; 11 bases agree with TRBD1. The ends lost 8 bases at V and 7 bases at J; junction bases unmatched: 7. The CDR3 is 13 amino acids. CDR1 is DFQATT and CDR2 is SNEGSKA in the germline V gene (reference sequence). In nucleotides, the CDR3 is TGCAGTCCTACTGGACAGGGGGCGCAGCCCCAGCATTTT. Protein product: CSPTGQGAQPQHF.

This clonotype was seen at least ten times. This sequence joins TRBV6-1 and TRBJ1-1; possible D gene TRBD1, 6 bases. The V end lost 11 bases, the J end lost 1 base, and 14 bases lay between the germline ends. This CDR3 comprises 13 residues. The germline V gene has CDR1 MNHNS and CDR2 SASEGT. CDR3 nucleotides: TGTGCCGGGGGGGCCATTGCGAACACTGAAGCTTTCTTT. Translating it yields CAGGAIANTEAFF.

There are many counts of this clonotype. V usage is TRBV12-3 or TRBV12-4 and J usage is TRBJ2-5; D might be TRBD1 (5 bases). The germline V and J ends were trimmed by 7 bases and 2 bases, with 14 bases remaining between them. This CDR3 has 14 amino acids. The CDR3 sequence: CASTQGSSQETQYF. The CDR3 DNA sequence: TGTGCCAGCACCCAGGGAAGTTCTCAAGAGACCCAGTACTTC.

The rearrangement joins TRBV5-1 to TRBJ1-4; D is undetermined. This CDR3 spans 16 amino acids. The V and J ends lost 1 base and 4 bases respectively, with 14 bases between them. Germline lookup yields CDR1 SGHRS and CDR2 YFSETQ. CDR3 residues: CASSLSTPNRNEKLFF. Written as DNA, the CDR3 is TGCGCCAGCAGCTTGTCGACACCGAACCGTAATGAAAAACTGTTTTTT.